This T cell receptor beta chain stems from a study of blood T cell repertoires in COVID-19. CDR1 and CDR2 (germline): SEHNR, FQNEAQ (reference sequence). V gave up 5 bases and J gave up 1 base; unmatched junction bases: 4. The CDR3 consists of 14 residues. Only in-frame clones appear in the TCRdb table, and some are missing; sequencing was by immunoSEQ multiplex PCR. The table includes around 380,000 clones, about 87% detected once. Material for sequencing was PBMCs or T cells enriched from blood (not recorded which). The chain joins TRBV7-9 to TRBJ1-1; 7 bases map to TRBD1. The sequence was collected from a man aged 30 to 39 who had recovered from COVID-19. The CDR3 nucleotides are TGTGCCAGCAGCCGTGGGACAGAGAACACTGAAGCTTTCTTT. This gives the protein CASSRGTENTEAFF.